Listed below are T cell receptor beta chains from one sample, sequenced in a study of T cell changes during pregnancy in multiple sclerosis. TCRdb's copy holds only in-frame clones and misses some; the assay was immunoSEQ multiplex PCR. The table records 130,000 or so clones, roughly 92% of them present only once. Specimen: peripheral blood, collected before pregnancy. Receptors were obtained from a female donor with multiple sclerosis, enrolled in a pregnancy study. The CDR3 runs from the conserved cysteine through the conserved F or W. A D gene is named only where the DNA matches it firmly. Clone size is not always given. Where it is, it says once, few, many or a class for expanded clones.

V: TRBV5-1; D: TRBD2; J: TRBJ2-7; size: -; DNA: TGCGCCAGCAGCGTGGGACTAGCGTCCTACGAGCAGTACTTC; CDR3: CASSVGLASYEQYF
V: TRBV11-2; D: -; J: TRBJ2-2; size: -; DNA: TGTGCCAGCAGCTTTCGGGGAACCTTCACCGGGGAGCTGTTTTTT; CDR3: CASSFRGTFTGELFF
V: TRBV7-3; D: -; J: TRBJ2-6; size: -; DNA: TGTGCCAGCAGCTTAACCCATGCAGGGGCTGGGGCCAACGTCCTGACTTTC; CDR3: CASSLTHAGAGANVLTF
V: TRBV7-3; D: TRBD2; J: TRBJ2-1; size: -; DNA: TGTGCCAGCAGCTTATCAGGGCTAGCGGCGAGGGGTGAGCAGTTCTTC; CDR3: CASSLSGLAARGEQFF
V: TRBV20-1; D: TRBD2; J: TRBJ2-1; size: -; DNA: TGCAGCGCGCCCCGGGGGGGGAAGCAGTTCTTC; CDR3: CSAPRGGKQFF
V: TRBV25-1; D: TRBD1; J: TRBJ2-2; size: -; DNA: TGTGCCAGCAGAGGACAGGGGATCGCCACCGGGGAGCTGTTTTTT; CDR3: CASRGQGIATGELFF
V: TRBV5-6; D: -; J: TRBJ1-2; size: once; DNA: TGTGCCAGCAGCTCCTCGGGGATCTATGGCTACACCTTC; CDR3: CASSSSGIYGYTF
V: TRBV19; D: -; J: TRBJ2-7; size: -; DNA: TGTGCCAGTAGTAACGGGGTTCGGGGCGAGCAGTACTTC; CDR3: CASSNGVRGEQYF
V: TRBV4-1; D: TRBD1; J: TRBJ1-1; size: -; DNA: TGCGCCAGCAGCCAAGCAACAACGGCCAGGGGGGCTGAAGCTTTCTTT; CDR3: CASSQATTARGAEAFF
V: TRBV10-3; D: TRBD1; J: TRBJ1-5; size: -; DNA: TGTGCCACCCAGGGGGAGAGGCAGGGGCAGCCCCAGCATTTT; CDR3: CATQGERQGQPQHF
V: TRBV25-1; D: TRBD1; J: TRBJ1-2; size: -; DNA: TGTGCCAGCAGCGAACCGACAGGGGCCTATGGCTACACCTTC; CDR3: CASSEPTGAYGYTF
V: TRBV25-1; D: TRBD1; J: TRBJ1-1; size: -; DNA: TGTGCCAGCAGACAGACAGGGGAGAACACTGAAGCTTTCTTT; CDR3: CASRQTGENTEAFF
V: TRBV5-4; D: -; J: TRBJ2-3; size: once; DNA: TGTGCCAGCAGGGGACAACCGACTAGCACAGATACGCAGTATTTT; CDR3: CASRGQPTSTDTQYF
V: TRBV10-3; D: -; J: TRBJ1-5; size: -; DNA: TGTGCCATCAAGGACAGCATAGTTCAGCCCCAGCATTTT; CDR3: CAIKDSIVQPQHF
V: TRBV5-1; D: -; J: TRBJ1-5; size: once; DNA: TGCGCCAGCAGCCCCGGACAAGAAGGTCAGCCCCAGCATTTT; CDR3: CASSPGQEGQPQHF
V: TRBV19; D: TRBD1; J: TRBJ2-6; size: many; DNA: TGTGCCAGTAGTGGGACAGGGGCGTCCGGGGCCAACGTCCTGACTTTC; CDR3: CASSGTGASGANVLTF
V: TRBV27; D: -; J: TRBJ1-2; size: -; DNA: TGTGCCAGCACCCCCCGGGAGGGAAGGGGCTATGGCTACACCTTC; CDR3: CASTPREGRGYGYTF
V: TRBV9; D: TRBD1; J: TRBJ2-2; size: -; DNA: TGTGCCAGCAGCTTAGGAAGGGGACAGGGTTCCCGGGAGCTGTTTTTT; CDR3: CASSLGRGQGSRELFF
V: TRBV6-1; D: -; J: TRBJ1-5; size: -; DNA: TGTGCCAGCAGTGATGCGGGGAATAGCAATCAGCCCCAGCATTTT; CDR3: CASSDAGNSNQPQHF
V: TRBV15; D: -; J: TRBJ1-1; size: -; DNA: TGTGCCACCAGCAGAGATCGGGCTTTCTTT; CDR3: CATSRDRAFF
V: TRBV29-1; D: TRBD1; J: TRBJ1-3; size: -; DNA: TGCAGCGTCGCCGGGACAGCTGGAAACACCATATATTTT; CDR3: CSVAGTAGNTIYF